Listed below are T cell receptor beta chains from one sample, sequenced in a study of T cell responses to AZD1222 COVID-19 vaccine. The assay was immunoSEQ multiplex PCR, and TCRdb's table has in-frame clones only and misses some. The data hold around 140,000 clones, with around 93% observed a single time. This specimen was peripheral blood, taken 28 days after the second AZD1222 dose. The source of these receptors is an adult who received the AZD1222 COVID-19 vaccine. The conserved cysteine and the conserved F or W are not part of the CDR3 here. Each record gives: clone size, V gene, J gene, CDR3 protein. Clone size is shown for a subset of rows, as once, few, many or a class of expanded clone.

>-|TRBV10-3|TRBJ2-3
AIGSGRDTQY
>-|TRBV4-1|TRBJ2-3
ASSHPSSGSSDTQY
>-|TRBV28|TRBJ1-2
ASSLLQGYGYT
>-|TRBV12-3/TRBV12-4|TRBJ1-1
ASSFGHQGAF
>once|TRBV7-2|TRBJ1-3
ASTPVRSPGNTIY
>-|TRBV3-1/TRBV3-2|TRBJ1-1
ASSQVRGTEAF
>-|TRBV28|TRBJ1-2
ASSTAENGYT
>-|TRBV5-1|TRBJ2-4
ASSLGGSNSKNIQY
>-|TRBV5-5|TRBJ2-7
ASSLEYEQY
>-|TRBV11-2|TRBJ1-6
ASSLESGNNSPLH
>-|TRBV21-1|TRBJ1-1
ASEGRANTEAF
>-|TRBV7-8|TRBJ2-3
ASSRGGTSGSANAQY
>-|TRBV5-8|TRBJ1-1
ASSLAANTEAF
>-|TRBV15|TRBJ2-2
ATSRDKRGQGYTGELF
>-|TRBV3-1/TRBV3-2|TRBJ1-5
ASPQVQSSNQPQH
>-|TRBV9|TRBJ1-4
ASSVTPAATNEKLF
>once|TRBV2|TRBJ2-3
ASSPLTGVDTQY
>-|TRBV12-2|TRBJ2-7
ASRFRAGGSYEQY
>-|TRBV7-2|TRBJ1-3
ASRPSGASSGNTIY
>-|TRBV7-3|TRBJ2-1
ASSSDQSRGSYNEQF
>-|TRBV7-8|TRBJ2-1
ASSAGLAGANSYNEQF
>few|TRBV7-3|TRBJ2-2
ASSRGPGGVDTGELF
>-|TRBV10-3|TRBJ2-2
ASGLAGGLNTGELF
>-|TRBV28|TRBJ1-5
ASSLGGSQPQH
>once|TRBV11-2|TRBJ1-5
ASSQGGEKNQPQH
>-|TRBV27|TRBJ1-2
ASSIRQGAYGYT
>few|TRBV7-2|TRBJ2-7
ASSRDTYEQY
>-|TRBV5-1|TRBJ1-2
ASSLGTSYGYT
>-|TRBV5-1|TRBJ1-2
ASSLDSGYGYT
>once|TRBV9|TRBJ2-1
ASSVITAYNEQF
>-|TRBV7-3|TRBJ2-3
ASSLSSGGDTQY
>-|TRBV19|TRBJ2-7
ASSREGTSGSYEQY
>-|TRBV11-2|TRBJ2-7
ASSQLNQGEQY
>-|TRBV5-1|TRBJ1-5
ASSLFAGGNQPQH
>-|TRBV27|TRBJ2-7
ASSLSTWGRDDEQY
>-|TRBV11-2|TRBJ2-5
ASSLGTTGETQY
>-|TRBV5-1|TRBJ2-1
ASSPARTSGSTYNEQF
>-|TRBV28|TRBJ2-1
ASSSPGQGGNEQF
>-|TRBV7-2|TRBJ2-3
ASTPGLPSTDTQY
>once|TRBV4-3|TRBJ2-1
ASSPFLAAGVGIEQF
>-|TRBV11-2|TRBJ2-5
ASSLGLAVLKGTQY
>-|TRBV5-1|TRBJ1-6
ASSLGRTGQGRSPLH
>-|TRBV6-5|TRBJ1-4
ASSRRFPTNEKLF
>-|TRBV19|TRBJ2-7
ASTGQGSYEQY
>-|TRBV5-1|TRBJ1-5
ASSTGPLQPQH
>-|TRBV11-2|TRBJ1-1
ASSPSPGEVAF
>once|TRBV28|TRBJ2-7
ASSTGTPSPYEQY
>once|TRBV11-2|TRBJ2-1
ASSSLTSGSRRF
>-|TRBV2|TRBJ2-1
ASTPSASYNEQF
>-|TRBV27|TRBJ2-1
ASSLLAGEQF
>-|TRBV7-8|TRBJ1-3
ASSLEHRENTIY